Listed below are T cell receptor beta chains from one sample, sequenced in a study of preoperative IRX-2 immunotherapy in early breast cancer. Produced via immunoSEQ multiplex PCR; TCRdb's table is partial and in-frame only. The profile covers a few thousand clones, with around 80% appearing a single time and around 5.9% taken by the ten largest. The sample in question was tumor tissue, obtained before IRX-2 immunotherapy. The receptors were gathered from a human donor with breast cancer. Each CDR3 is given with its conserved first and last residue. D genes are given only for firm matches. The size field is filled for only some rows; it gives once, few, many or a size class.

>16|.|TRBD2|TRBV27|TRBJ2-3
CASSSLPAGATDTQYF
TGTGCCAGCAGCTCCCTTCCTGCGGGAGCCACAGATACGCAGTATTTT
>16|.|TRBD2|TRBV6-8|TRBJ2-1
CASSQIAGGPYNEQFF
TGTGCCAGCAGTCAAATAGCGGGAGGGCCCTACAATGAGCAGTTCTTC
>20|.|TRBD2|TRBV7-6|TRBJ2-3
CASSLRKTGLASGRQDTQYF
TGTGCCAGCAGCCTGCGAAAGACGGGGTTGGCTAGCGGGAGACAAGATACGCAGTATTTT
>14|.|.|TRBV4-1|TRBJ2-7
CASSQAFTGYEQYF
TGCGCCAGCAGCCAAGCCTTCACAGGCTACGAGCAGTACTTC
>15|few|TRBD2|TRBV11-3|TRBJ2-3
CASSASGGSTDTQYF
TGTGCCAGCAGCGCCAGCGGGGGAAGCACAGATACGCAGTATTTT
>14|.|.|TRBV6-8|TRBJ1-1
CASKRTLINTEAFF
TGTGCCAGCAAAAGGACACTTATCAACACTGAAGCTTTCTTT
>15|once|.|TRBV11-3|TRBJ2-3
CASSLELQTTDTQYF
TGTGCCAGCAGCTTAGAGTTACAAACCACAGATACGCAGTATTTT
>15|.|.|TRBV6-8|TRBJ2-1
CASRYTGTSYNEQFF
TGTGCCAGCAGGTATACAGGAACTTCCTACAATGAGCAGTTCTTC
>14|.|TRBD2|TRBV30|TRBJ2-1
CAWETGLADNEQFF
TGTGCCTGGGAAACCGGACTAGCGGACAATGAGCAGTTCTTC
>20|.|TRBD2|TRBV6-8|TRBJ2-6
CASSPLVQRGGTFGANVLTF
TGTGCCAGCAGTCCCCTCGTCCAGCGGGGGGGAACATTTGGGGCCAACGTCCTGACTTTC
>15|.|TRBD1|TRBV11-1|TRBJ2-7
CASSAPGTDSYEQYF
TGTGCCAGCAGCGCGCCCGGGACAGACTCCTACGAGCAGTACTTC
>14|.|TRBD1|TRBV5-1|TRBJ1-4
CASSLGTGNEKLFF
TGCGCCAGCAGCCTGGGGACAGGGAACGAAAAACTGTTTTTT
>17|.|.|TRBV19|TRBJ2-6
CASSKPGKASGANVLTF
TGTGCCAGTAGTAAACCCGGTAAGGCCTCTGGGGCCAACGTCCTGACTTTC
>14|.|TRBD1|TRBV11-3|TRBJ2-7
CASSLDRGSREQYF
TGTGCCAGCAGCTTGGACAGGGGATCGCGCGAGCAGTACTTC
>15|.|TRBD2|TRBV18|TRBJ2-1
CASSPGLAGENEQFF
TGTGCCAGCTCCCCGGGACTAGCGGGAGAAAATGAGCAGTTCTTC
>16|.|.|TRBV11-3|TRBJ2-2
CASSLGQGSNTGELFF
TGTGCCAGCAGCTTAGGGCAGGGCTCGAACACCGGGGAGCTGTTTTTT
>12|.|.|TRBV29-1|TRBJ1-2
CSVAGTSYGYTF
TGCAGCGTTGCAGGTACCTCCTATGGCTACACCTTC
>14|.|.|TRBV9|TRBJ2-3
CASSVFGTTDTQYF
TGTGCCAGCAGCGTGTTCGGTACCACAGATACGCAGTATTTT
>15|few|.|TRBV11-3|TRBJ2-7
CASSQRLSSRYEQYF
TGTGCCAGCAGCCAAAGACTATCAAGTCGGTACGAGCAGTACTTC
>14|.|TRBD1|TRBV19|TRBJ1-5
CASRRQGYYQPQHF
TGTGCCAGTAGAAGACAGGGTTACTATCAGCCCCAGCATTTT
>14|.|.|TRBV11-3|TRBJ1-5
CASSLERLNQPQHF
TGTGCCAGCAGCTTAGAACGGCTAAATCAGCCCCAGCATTTT
>13|.|.|TRBV18|TRBJ2-6
CASSPGRSSGLTF
TGTGCCAGCTCACCGGGCAGGTCCTCCGGCCTGACTTTC
>14|once|TRBD2|TRBV5-1|TRBJ2-7
CASSPGLAGELQYF
TGCGCCAGCAGCCCGGGACTAGCGGGGGAACTGCAGTACTTC
>14|.|.|TRBV10-2|TRBJ1-6
CASSGTDYNSPLHF
TGCGCCAGCAGTGGGACCGATTATAATTCACCCCTCCACTTT
>16|once|TRBD2|TRBV6-8|TRBJ2-3
CASSATSGGRTDTQYF
TGTGCCAGCAGTGCTACTAGCGGGGGACGCACAGATACGCAGTATTTT
>15|.|TRBD2|TRBV28|TRBJ2-2
CASSLAGANTGELFF
TGTGCCAGCAGTTTAGCGGGAGCAAACACCGGGGAGCTGTTTTTT
>14|.|.|TRBV29-1|TRBJ2-1
CSVVRPALGDEQFF
TGCAGCGTTGTACGACCAGCTTTAGGTGATGAGCAGTTCTTC
>15|.|.|TRBV18|TRBJ1-2
CASSLKDPPYYGYTF
TGTGCCAGCTCACTGAAGGACCCCCCCTACTATGGCTACACCTTC
>16|.|.|TRBV15|TRBJ2-1
CATSEAGTRLPNEQFF
TGTGCCACCAGCGAGGCAGGCACACGACTGCCTAATGAGCAGTTCTTC